This T cell receptor beta chain came from a study of T cells after posttransplantation cyclophosphamide. Study-wide findings and caveats: TRB overlap between skin or GI tissue T cells and blood was limited. Recipient CMV seropositivity and CMV reactivation strongly tracked TRB clonality.

Data came from immunoSEQ multiplex PCR; TCRdb stores just in-frame clones and leaves some out. In the table there are over 5,500 clones, 95% to 98% of which are singletons. Comments on this clone: As yet, its antigen is unknown.

The naive gate required viable CD3+CD4+ or CD3+CD8+ cells with CCR7+CD45RA+CD45RO-CD95-CD27+CD28+ phenotype. J gave up 3 bases and V 2 bases, and 3 bases lay outside the gene matches. In germline, CDR1 is LGHNA, CDR2 YNFKEQ. CDR3 length: 15 residues. The chain carries TRBV4-2 and TRBJ1-5, with TRBD1 matching over 8 bases. The sequencing input was naive CD8+ T cells sorted from PBMCs. This receptor was taken from a woman aged 25-40 years in good health and a related stem cell transplant donor. The CDR3 sequence: CASSQLTGDNQPQHF. The CDR3 DNA follows: TGTGCCAGCAGCCAATTGACAGGGGACAATCAGCCCCAGCATTTT.